This T cell receptor beta chain was obtained from a study of blood T cell repertoires in COVID-19 (TCRdb year 2020). As for the study more broadly: Collaborator samples came from the United States, Italy and Spain and covered acute and convalescent phases of COVID-19. Samples came from the ongoing ImmuneRACE study (first 160 participants) plus 1,254 subjects from 6 global collaborators. The repertoires were released in a freely available public database meant as a resource for research on the immune response to SARS-CoV-2. Where available, HLA class I and class II types were taken from metadata supplied by the sample provider and were not determined by assay-based typing. Subjects who had been exposed to COVID-19, were actively infected with it, or had recovered from it provided the deeply sampled blood TCRbeta repertoires that made up the dataset. The prospective study material was composed of cDNA or gDNA derived from T cells, B-cell-depleted T cells, or PBMCs. Nearly every sample came with metadata listing a de-identified subject ID, COVID-19 status, age in years and sex. The research as a whole found: Clinical and demographic metadata were provided uncurated, with the amount varying by source and participant.

TCRbeta CDR3 regions were amplified from genomic DNA using the immunoSEQ Assay, a bias-controlled multiplex PCR. In the paper's pipeline: The number of nucleated cells in each sample was estimated by amplification of reference gene primers within the assay. To quantify the absolute abundance of each unique TCRbeta CDR3 rearrangement, sequence reads were collapsed and filtered. Productive Simpson clonality was computed per sample as the square root of Simpson's diversity index over productive rearrangements. TCRdb carries this immuneACCESS record with in-frame sequences only. Its versions omit some clonotypes, under half of them owing to an unresolved V gene in the studies checked, with the rest unexplained. For V, J and clone size, that table is used; D and trimming come from the DNA. The sample table contains hundreds of thousands of clones; only one count was recorded for around 91% of them. The ten largest clones capture over 3.5% of the sample.

Points on this clone: Its target antigen remains unknown. The record has no base qualities; no much larger clone is one base away.

Participants in the prospective study were enrolled through a virtual design, were aged about 18 to 100 years, and lived in 24 United States geographic areas. Cohort assignment in the prospective study relied on participant-reported clinical history from a screening survey and a study questionnaire. Each participant in the prospective study had whole blood, serum and a nasopharyngeal or oropharyngeal swab collected by mobile phlebotomists. Prospective study participants could optionally give additional blood draws and questionnaires over an approximately two-month period. Prospective study blood samples were shipped either frozen or at room temperature before DNA extraction. Here V drops 0 bases and J drops 12 bases, and the junction holds 10 bases not matched to any gene. CDR1 and CDR2, per the germline V gene, are SGHAT and FQNNGV. Including cysteine and phenylalanine, the CDR3 has 16 amino acids. The retained sequence is limited to the CDR3, 48 bases, with the frame set at the first base.

The V gene is TRBV11-2 and the J gene is TRBJ2-1, and TRBD2 aligns with 11 junction nucleotides. Sequencing was carried out using PBMCs or T cells enriched from blood (not recorded which). The sequence derives from a woman aged 18-35 years with acute COVID-19. The DNA sequence follows: TGTGCCAGCAGCTTAGATCGGGTAGCGGGAGGGAGTGCGCAGTTCTTC. Translation gives CASSLDRVAGGSAQFF.